What follows describes a single TCR beta chain. What it recognizes is unknown. These data originate in a study of T cells expressing NK-cell markers. Findings and limits, study-wide: Clarity on HCMV specificity was lacking for the expanded NKG2C+ T cell clones. For six donors, the dominant NKG2C+ clonotypes made up about 1.0-8% of their CD8+ T cells. The leading position in the CD3+CD56-NKG2C+ fraction of four donors also went to these clonotypes.

TCRdb re-called the 5' RACE reads; one entry per CDR3 protein, DNA not given. Here the sample table reports 200,000 to 300,000 distinct CDR3 sequences. CDR1 and CDR2 from the germline V gene are MNHEY and SMNVEV (reference sequence). The CDR3 contains 15 residues. This clonotype was sampled from a man aged 18 to 30 in good health. The J gene is TRBJ1-3, the V gene TRBV27. Sequencing input: blood T cells: a sorted CD56 or NKG2C T cell subset, CD4+ or CD8+ T cells, or bulk PBMC T cells (not recorded which). CDR3: CASSPQFVAGNTIYF.